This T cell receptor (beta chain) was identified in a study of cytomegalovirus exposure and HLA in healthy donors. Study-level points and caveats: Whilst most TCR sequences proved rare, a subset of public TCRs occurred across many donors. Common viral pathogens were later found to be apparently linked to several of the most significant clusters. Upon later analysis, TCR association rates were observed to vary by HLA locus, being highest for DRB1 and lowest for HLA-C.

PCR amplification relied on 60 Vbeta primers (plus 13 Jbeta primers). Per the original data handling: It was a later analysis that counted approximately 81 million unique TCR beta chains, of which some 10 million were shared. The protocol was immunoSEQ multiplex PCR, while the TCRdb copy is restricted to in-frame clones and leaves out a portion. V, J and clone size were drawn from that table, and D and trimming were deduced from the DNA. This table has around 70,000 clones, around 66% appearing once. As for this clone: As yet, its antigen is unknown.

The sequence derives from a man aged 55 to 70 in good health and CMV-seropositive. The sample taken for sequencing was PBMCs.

The CDR3 bases are TGTGCCAGCAGCTCGACACCCTATAATTCACCCCTCCACTTT. As protein: CASSSTPYNSPLHF. V usage is TRBV6-5 and J usage is TRBJ1-6; D unresolved. Germline CDR1 reads MNHEY; CDR2 reads SVGAGI. This CDR3 has 14 residues. V shed 6 bases and J shed 2 bases, with 8 bases lying between them.